A selection of T cell receptor beta chains follows, all from one sample in a study of blood T cell repertoires in COVID-19. Sequencing used immunoSEQ multiplex PCR; TCRdb keeps in-frame clones, though not all of them. The table has some 150,000 clones, 80% to 90% seen once. Sequencing input: peripheral blood. The receptors originated from a human donor with acute or convalescent COVID-19. The donor label of this sample is uncertain. CDR3s include the opening cysteine and the closing phenylalanine or tryptophan. Each record gives: D gene, clone size, J gene, V gene, CDR3 DNA, CDR3 protein. A D gene is named only where the DNA matches it firmly. Expanded clones get a size class; other rows say once, few or many, or leave the size out.

TRBD1,NA,TRBJ1-3,TRBV5-4,TGTGCCAGCAGCTCACCGGGACAGGGCCCTGGAAACACCATATATTTT,CASSSPGQGPGNTIYF
NA,many,TRBJ1-2,TRBV5-6,TGTGCCAGCAGCCCGGGGGTGGATGGCTACACCTTC,CASSPGVDGYTF
NA,once,TRBJ2-2,TRBV3-1/TRBV3-2,TGTGCCAGCAGGAATCCGACAGAGACCGGGGAGCTGTTTTTT,CASRNPTETGELFF
NA,NA,TRBJ2-7,TRBV7-9,TGTGCCAGCAGCTTAATCTCCCCCTACGAGCAGTACTTC,CASSLISPYEQYF
NA,NA,TRBJ2-3,TRBV9,TGTGCCAGCAGCGCCCCATCTGGCAGGTCACCAACCTATACGCAGTATTTT,CASSAPSGRSPTYTQYF
NA,NA,TRBJ2-7,TRBV12-3/TRBV12-4,TGTGCCAGCAGTTTAACGAGTAACGAGCAGTACTTC,CASSLTSNEQYF
NA,few,TRBJ1-5,TRBV2,TGTGCCAGCAAGGAAGCTAGTCAGCCCCAGCATTTT,CASKEASQPQHF
TRBD2,NA,TRBJ2-7,TRBV4-3,TGCGCCAGCAGCCGCGGACTAGCGGGGTATTCCGAGCAGTACTTC,CASSRGLAGYSEQYF
TRBD1,NA,TRBJ1-2,TRBV15,TGTGCCACCAGCAGAGTTGACAGGGGCGGCTATGGCTACACCTTC,CATSRVDRGGYGYTF
NA,NA,TRBJ1-1,TRBV5-4,TGTGCCAGCAGCTTCGCAGGGTTCAACACTGAAGCTTTCTTT,CASSFAGFNTEAFF
NA,NA,TRBJ1-4,TRBV5-5,TGTGCCAGCAGCTTGTTTAACGGACATAATGAAAAACTGTTTTTT,CASSLFNGHNEKLFF
TRBD2,once,TRBJ2-1,TRBV9,TGTGCCAGCAGCCCACCGGGACTAGCGGGGGGAAATGAGCAGTTCTTC,CASSPPGLAGGNEQFF
TRBD2,NA,TRBJ2-2,TRBV7-7,TGTGCTAGCAGCCCCGGAGCGGGAGTGTCCGGGGAGCTGTTTTTT,CASSPGAGVSGELFF
TRBD2,NA,TRBJ2-1,TRBV6-5,TGTGCCAGCAGTCGGGAGGGGATCGCCTACAATGAGCAGTTCTTC,CASSREGIAYNEQFF
TRBD2,NA,TRBJ2-3,TRBV6-2/TRBV6-3,TGTGCCAGCAGTTACGCGGGGCTAGCGGGTAGCACAGATACGCAGTATTTT,CASSYAGLAGSTDTQYF
NA,NA,TRBJ2-3,TRBV7-9,TGTGCCAGCAGCTTACTAGGCACAGATACGCAGTATTTT,CASSLLGTDTQYF
NA,NA,TRBJ2-5,TRBV7-6,TGTGCCAGCAGCTCGATAGCAGAAGAGACCCAGTACTTC,CASSSIAEETQYF
NA,NA,TRBJ1-3,TRBV19,TGTGCCAGTAGTTCACAGGGCAGCTCTGGAAACACCATATATTTT,CASSSQGSSGNTIYF
TRBD1,NA,TRBJ1-2,TRBV19,TGTGCCAGCAGATCGACAGGGAACTATGGCTACACCTTC,CASRSTGNYGYTF
TRBD2,NA,TRBJ2-3,TRBV24-1,TGTGCCACCAGTGATCCGGGACTAGCGGGACTTTCGGATACGCAGTATTTT,CATSDPGLAGLSDTQYF
NA,NA,TRBJ1-1,TRBV29-1,TGCAGCGTTCCGGGGATGAACACTGAAGCTTTCTTT,CSVPGMNTEAFF
TRBD1,NA,TRBJ1-2,TRBV28,TGTGCCAGCAGTTTAGGGACAGGGGATGACTATGGCTACACCTTC,CASSLGTGDDYGYTF
NA,NA,TRBJ2-1,TRBV12-1,TGTGCCACCCAGAGTGATAGGACTAGCGGGTTGTGGGGCTTGAGAGGGGAGCAGTTCTTC,CATQSDRTSGLWGLRGEQFF
NA,few,TRBJ1-1,TRBV3-1/TRBV3-2,TGTGCCAGCAGCCCCGGACAGAACACTGAAGCTTTCTTT,CASSPGQNTEAFF
NA,NA,TRBJ2-3,TRBV19,TGTGCCAGTACGAAGGGGGGGCTTGGCACAGATACGCAGTATTTT,CASTKGGLGTDTQYF
NA,NA,TRBJ2-3,TRBV29-1,TGCAGCGGGGATAGTGGCGGGACAGATACGCAGTATTTT,CSGDSGGTDTQYF
NA,NA,TRBJ2-5,TRBV29-1,TGCAGCGGACAGGTGGAGACCCAGTACTTC,CSGQVETQYF
TRBD2,NA,TRBJ2-5,TRBV11-2,TGTGCCAGCAGCTTAGTAGCGGGCAAGAGCCAAGAGACCCAGTACTTC,CASSLVAGKSQETQYF
TRBD1,few,TRBJ1-2,TRBV27,TGTGCCAGCAGTTTAACAGGGGACTTCTATGGCTACACCTTC,CASSLTGDFYGYTF
TRBD2,once,TRBJ2-3,TRBV6-1,TGTGCCAGCAGTGAAAAGGGTCACCTAGCGGAGTACACAGATACGCAGTATTTT,CASSEKGHLAEYTDTQYF
TRBD1,NA,TRBJ2-3,TRBV19,TGTGCCAGTAGCCCACAGGGGGCAGATACGCAGTATTTT,CASSPQGADTQYF
NA,once,TRBJ2-7,TRBV5-1,TGCGCCAGCAGGATGGGTAGCGGATCCTACGAGCAGTACTTC,CASRMGSGSYEQYF
NA,once,TRBJ1-1,TRBV3-1/TRBV3-2,TGTGCCAGCAGCCAAGTAGGGGTAGGAGCTTTCTTT,CASSQVGVGAFF
NA,many,TRBJ1-5,TRBV28,TGTGCCAGCAGTTTTTCGGGCAATCAGCCCCAGCATTTT,CASSFSGNQPQHF
TRBD1,NA,TRBJ2-7,TRBV10-3,TGTGCCATCAGTGAGCGCCGAGACAGGGGATACGAGCAGTACTTC,CAISERRDRGYEQYF
NA,NA,TRBJ2-4,TRBV11-2,TGTGCCAGCAGCTTAGTACCGGGACTAGCCAAAAACATTCAGTACTTC,CASSLVPGLAKNIQYF
NA,NA,TRBJ2-1,TRBV6-2/TRBV6-3,TGTGCCAGCAGTTACGGGAGAAACCGCAATGAGCAGTTCTTC,CASSYGRNRNEQFF
NA,NA,TRBJ1-5,TRBV6-5,TGTGCCAGCAGTTCGACAAGCCGGAGCAATCAGCCCCAGCATTTT,CASSSTSRSNQPQHF
NA,NA,TRBJ1-4,TRBV7-9,TGTGCCAGCAGCTTAGCGCCGTATAGCCTTAATGAAAAACTGTTTTTT,CASSLAPYSLNEKLFF
NA,few,TRBJ2-1,TRBV10-3,TGTGCCATCAGTGAGGAGGGTAAATCTGAGCAGTTCTTC,CAISEEGKSEQFF
NA,NA,TRBJ1-1,TRBV11-1,TGTGCCAGCAGCTTAGACGGGGAGAACACTGAAGCTTTCTTT,CASSLDGENTEAFF
TRBD1,NA,TRBJ1-1,TRBV11-2,TGTGCCAGCAGCTCGGGACAGGGCTCGAGGCGAGCTTTCTTT,CASSSGQGSRRAFF
TRBD1,NA,TRBJ2-2,TRBV6-4,TGTGCCAGCAGCCCGGACAGGTTGGCCGGGGAGCTGTTTTTT,CASSPDRLAGELFF
TRBD2,NA,TRBJ2-2,TRBV19,TGTGCCAGTAGGACGACTAGCGGGGGCCGAGTTGCCGGGGAGCTGTTTTTT,CASRTTSGGRVAGELFF
NA,NA,TRBJ1-1,TRBV7-2,TGTGCCAGCAGCCCCCGACACCCGATGAACACTGAAGCTTTCTTT,CASSPRHPMNTEAFF
NA,few,TRBJ1-2,TRBV28,TGTGCCAGCATACTCGGACAGTTTTTTCTTTACACCTTC,CASILGQFFLYTF